Shown below are 26 T cell receptor beta chains from a single sample sequenced in a study of OX40 agonist ivuxolimab in advanced cancers. Method: immunoSEQ multiplex PCR; TCRdb's copy keeps in-frame clones and lacks some. In the table there are under 95,000 clones, 91% of which are singletons. The source was CD4+ or CD8+ T cells sorted from blood, collected in a trial of the OX40 agonist ivuxolimab. Receptor source: an adult with an advanced solid tumor such as melanoma, head and neck, liver or kidney cancer.

This clone came up once. The V gene is TRBV6-1, the J gene TRBJ2-7; the match to TRBD2 covers 8 bases. Germline CDR1 and CDR2: MNHNS and SASEGT. The CDR3 covers 14 residues. V lost 5 bases and J lost 5; bases outside the gene matches: 8. CDR3 residues: CASSLERETHEQYF. The CDR3 DNA is TGTGCCAGCAGTCTTGAGCGGGAGACCCACGAGCAGTACTTC.

The chain uses TRBV11-1 and TRBJ2-7, with TRBD1 matching 8 bases. This CDR3 spans 13 amino acids. Per the germline V gene, CDR1 is SGHAT and CDR2 is FQDESV (reference sequence). V shed 4 bases, J shed 1 base, and the junction held 0 bases outside the gene matches. CDR3 coding DNA: TGTGCCAGCAGCTGGGACAGGTCCTACGAGCAGTACTTC. Amino acid sequence: CASSWDRSYEQYF. Together with reference TRBV11-1 and TRBJ2-7, the CDR3 gives the full variable domain: EAEVAQSPRYKITEKSQAVAFWCDPISGHATLYWYRQILGQGPELLVQFQDESVVDDSQLPKDRFSAERLKGVDSTLKIQPAELGDSAMYLCASSWDRSYEQYFGPGTRLTVT.

This clone turned up a few times. V and J are TRBV2 and TRBJ2-3; 9 bases line up with TRBD2. Germline V gene lookup returns CDR1 SNHLY and CDR2 FYNNEI. V lost 7 bases to trimming and J lost 5 bases; unmatched junction nucleotides: 13. This CDR3 comprises 16 residues. The CDR3 nucleotides are TGTGCCAGCAACAGTCGTAGCGGGAGTAATAAAGATACGCAGTATTTT. Residues: CASNSRSGSNKDTQYF.

This sequence joins TRBV5-1 and TRBJ2-7; 14 nucleotides agree with TRBD2. CDR1 is SGHRS, CDR2 YFSETQ, per germline. CDR3 size: 15 residues. Trimming cost V 5 bases and J 3 bases; bases outside gene matches: 4. The CDR3 here is CASSPGLAGDYEQYF. DNA of the CDR3: TGCGCCAGCAGTCCGGGACTAGCGGGAGACTACGAGCAGTACTTC.

The V gene is TRBV7-3, the J gene TRBJ1-1; D perhaps matches TRBD1 (6 bases). V lost 3 bases, J lost 11 bases, and 16 bases lay in between. The germline gives CDR1 SGHTA, CDR2 FQGTGA. There are 13 residues in the CDR3. The chain's CDR3 is CASSFSRGLGAFF. For the CDR3, the DNA is TGTGCCAGCAGCTTTAGCAGGGGCCTCGGTGCTTTCTTT.

The DNA of the CDR3 is TGTGCCAGCAGTCGGACCCGGACAGTAACCCAGCATTTT. Protein product: CASSRTRTVTQHF. The V and J genes are TRBV6-6 and TRBJ1-5, with a possible D match to TRBD1 (6 bases). Trimming shortened V by 5 bases and J by 11 bases, and 16 bases separated the two germline ends. Germline values: CDR1 MNHNY, CDR2 SVGAGI (reference sequence). The CDR3 contains 13 residues.

The rearrangement joins TRBV27 to TRBJ2-1; the D gene is possibly TRBD1 (6 bases). This CDR3 has 15 amino acids. Trimming removed 5 bases from V and 3 bases from J, with 14 bases in between. Germline V CDR1 and CDR2: MNHEY, SMNVEV (reference sequence). DNA for the CDR3: TGTGCCAGCAGTGCCCACAGGGCCTTCTACAATGAGCAGTTCTTC. Translating it yields CASSAHRAFYNEQFF.

As DNA, the CDR3 is TGCGCCAGCAGCACAGGGGGACTAGCGGGAGTTGAGCAGTTCTTC. Translated: CASSTGGLAGVEQFF. V and J are TRBV5-1 and TRBJ2-1; 14 bases are a match to TRBD2. V shed 4 bases, J shed 9 bases, and the junction held 6 bases outside the gene matches. Per the germline V gene, CDR1 is SGHRS and CDR2 is YFSETQ. This CDR3 contains 15 residues.

J is TRBJ2-1 and V is TRBV19, with TRBD2 identical over 8 bases. Germline V lookup: CDR1 LNHDA, CDR2 SQIVND (reference sequence). The CDR3 runs 14 residues. Germline trimming cut 10 bases from V and 4 bases from J; bases unmatched to any gene: 9. CDR3 sequence reads: CATSSGSGYNEQFF. In nucleotides, the CDR3 is TGTGCCACCTCGAGCGGGAGCGGTTACAATGAGCAGTTCTTC.

This sequence joins TRBV27 and TRBJ2-3; a weak D match, TRBD2 (5 bases). V lost 4 bases and J lost 4, with 15 bases in between. This CDR3 region has 15 residues. Germline assignment: CDR1 MNHEY and CDR2 SMNVEV (reference sequence). The CDR3 bases are TGTGCCAGCAGTTCTGGAACTAGTTCTGCAGATACGCAGTATTTT. Protein product: CASSSGTSSADTQYF.

The J gene is TRBJ2-7, the V gene TRBV6-1; TRBD1 is a possible D gene (6 bases). Trimming took off 1 base at V and 6 bases at J, with 16 bases between the two ends. Germline lookup yields CDR1 MNHNS and CDR2 SASEGT. This CDR3 has 15 amino acids. For the CDR3, the DNA is TGTGCCAGCAGTGAAGTCGGGCAGGGGTCGAGCGAGCAGTACTTC. It encodes CASSEVGQGSSEQYF.

V and J are TRBV4-2 and TRBJ2-3; D is uncertain. V was pared by 0 bases and J by 1 base, with 8 bases between. Germline CDR1 and CDR2: LGHNA and YNFKEQ. CDR3 length equals 15 residues. This CDR3 reads CASSQDQIGTDTQYF. The CDR3 nucleotides read TGTGCCAGCAGCCAAGATCAAATAGGCACAGATACGCAGTATTTT.

The CDR3 sequence is CASSKENLARGVRGVQETQYF. CDR3 in DNA: TGTGCCAGCAGCAAAGAGAACCTAGCGAGGGGGGTAAGAGGGGTCCAAGAGACCCAGTACTTC. The rearrangement joins TRBV21-1 to TRBJ2-5. TRBV21-1 is tagged as a pseudogene. The CDR3 extends over 21 amino acids.

The table lists this clone with a few counts. The J gene is TRBJ2-7, the V gene TRBV27; D remains unclear. Trimming cost V 5 bases and J 1 base, with 3 bases left between them. The CDR3 has 11 residues. Per germline, CDR1 MNHEY and CDR2 SMNVEV (reference sequence). The CDR3 loop is CASSHSYEQYF. CDR3 nucleotides: TGTGCCAGCAGTCATTCCTACGAGCAGTACTTC.

This clone has only one observation. The rearrangement uses TRBV28 and TRBJ1-1; the D is unclear. CDR3 length: 13 residues. Per germline, CDR1 MDHEN and CDR2 SYDVKM. V gave up 5 bases and J gave up 2 bases, with 9 bases separating them. CDR3 in DNA: TGTGCCAGCAGTACGACGGCAAACACTGAAGCTTTCTTT. It is translated as CASSTTANTEAFF.

The rearrangement uses TRBV6-5 and TRBJ2-2; 7 bases match TRBD2. The germline gives CDR1 MNHEY, CDR2 SVGAGI. Trimming removed 6 bases from V and 7 bases from J; junction bases left unmatched: 11. This CDR3 is built from 15 residues. Written as DNA, the CDR3 is TGTGCCAGCAGCGGGACTGGGGGGAGGGTCGGGGAGCTGTTTTTT. Its translation: CASSGTGGRVGELFF.

V gene TRBV6-1 combines with J gene TRBJ2-4; 9 nucleotides align to TRBD1. CDR3 size: 15 residues. Germline CDR1 is MNHNS and CDR2 is SASEGT. V shed 4 bases and J 6 bases; nucleotides not matched to a gene: 7. The CDR3 region is CASSGPGQGGNIQYF. The CDR3 DNA sequence: TGTGCCAGCAGTGGCCCGGGACAGGGAGGAAACATTCAGTACTTC.

V and J are TRBV27 and TRBJ2-5; possibly TRBD1 or TRBD2 for D (5 bases each). CDR1 and CDR2 (germline): MNHEY, SMNVEV (reference sequence). V was clipped by 0 bases and J by 4 bases, with 12 bases between them. The CDR3 extends over 15 amino acids. The CDR3 region is CASSLSRVGTETQYF. The CDR3 nucleotides read TGTGCCAGCAGTTTATCGAGGGTAGGGACAGAGACCCAGTACTTC.

The chain recombines TRBV18 with TRBJ2-1; a weak D match, TRBD2 (6 bases). The CDR3 length is 16 residues. Trimming cost V 4 bases and J 4 bases, with 17 bases left between them. Germline V gives CDR1 KGHSH, CDR2 LQKENI. In DNA, the CDR3 is TGTGCCAGCTCACGGGACTCCCCATTTAATTACAATGAGCAGTTCTTC. Its translation: CASSRDSPFNYNEQFF.

This chain links TRBV7-9 with TRBJ1-2, with a weak D call TRBD1 (5 bases). CDR1 and CDR2 (germline): SEHNR, FQNEAQ (reference sequence). V was pared by 7 bases and J by 8 bases, with 17 bases between. This CDR3 comprises 13 residues. As DNA, the CDR3 is TGTGCCAGCACCGGTGTTGGGGCGTTCGGCTACACCTTC. It translates to CASTGVGAFGYTF.

The CDR3 protein is CATSRGRTLTSEQFF. The DNA of the CDR3 is TGTGCCACCAGCAGAGGGAGGACTCTCACAAGTGAGCAGTTCTTC. The genes are TRBV15 and TRBJ2-1, with a tentative D call TRBD2 (5 bases). CDR1 is LNHNV, CDR2 YYDKDF, per germline (reference sequence). Trimming took off 1 base at V and 9 bases at J, with 16 bases between the two ends. This CDR3 is built from 15 residues.

The chain uses TRBV28 and TRBJ1-1; 7 bases align to TRBD1. The germline CDR1 and CDR2 sequences are MDHEN and SYDVKM. The J segment lost 0 bases and the V segment lost 6 bases, leaving 4 bases of the junction unmatched. CDR3 length: 14 amino acids. CDR3 protein: CASREGAVNTEAFF. CDR3 nucleotides: TGTGCCAGCAGAGAGGGGGCGGTGAACACTGAAGCTTTCTTT.

This sequence joins TRBV9 and TRBJ1-1; D is possibly TRBD1 (5 bases). This CDR3 region has 15 residues. Germline assignment: CDR1 SGDLS and CDR2 YYNGEE. Deletions cut 0 bases from V and 2 bases from J, with 11 bases between. This CDR3 is CASSVVGGLNTEAFF. The CDR3 nucleotides are TGTGCCAGCAGCGTAGTGGGGGGTCTAAACACTGAAGCTTTCTTT.

V and J are TRBV27 and TRBJ1-4, with 7 nucleotides matching TRBD1. J lost 4 bases, V lost 6 bases, and 5 bases had no gene match. CDR1 is MNHEY, CDR2 SMNVEV, per germline (reference sequence). The CDR3 runs 14 residues. The CDR3 loop is CASRPGGVNEKLFF. Written as DNA, the CDR3 is TGTGCCAGCAGGCCAGGGGGGGTTAATGAAAAACTGTTTTTT.

This clone was detected only once. The J gene is TRBJ2-7, the V gene TRBV5-1, with 9 bases lining up with TRBD1. Losses at the gene ends were 2 bases for V and 7 bases for J; bases not matched to a gene: 4. Germline V gene data show CDR1 as SGHRS and CDR2 as YFSETQ. CDR3 length: 13 residues. The CDR3 loop is CASSLRTGVEQYF. The DNA of the CDR3 is TGCGCCAGCAGCTTAAGGACAGGGGTAGAGCAGTACTTC.

The chain combines TRBV29-1 with TRBJ2-7, with D unresolved. The length of the CDR3 is 13 residues. The V end was cut by 5 bases, the J end by 7 bases, with 18 bases between. Looked up from germline, CDR1 is SQVTM and CDR2 is ANQGSEA. CDR3 in DNA: TGCAGCGTTTGTTTCGGGTTTCGAGGAGAGCAGTACTTC. Its protein product is CSVCFGFRGEQYF.